Listed below are T cell receptor beta chains from one sample, sequenced in a study of T cells in Graves' hyperthyroidism and ophthalmopathy. TCRdb analysed the multiplex PCR reads with MiXCR anew, one entry per CDR3 protein. The sample lists around 350,000 distinct CDR3 sequences, 19% occurring once. The sequenced sample consisted of blood. These receptors all stem from a woman in her late teens or twenties with Graves' hyperthyroidism. Each CDR3 is given with its conserved first and last residue. Fields, in order: J gene, D gene, clone size, V gene, CDR3 protein, CDR3 DNA. A D gene is named only where the DNA matches it firmly. Some rows have no size entry. The others give once, few or many, or a class for an expanded clone.

TRBJ1-6 TRBD1 - TRBV3-1 CASSRKFTGGADNSPLHF TGTGCCAGCAGCCGCAAATTCACAGGGGGCGCGGATAATTCACCCCTCCACTTT
TRBJ2-7 - many TRBV28 CASSPYTGSLSYEQYF TGTGCCAGCAGTCCATATACAGGGAGTTTGTCCTACGAGCAGTACTTC
TRBJ1-5 - many TRBV29-1 CSAWAGVNQPQHF TGCAGCGCCTGGGCGGGGGTGAATCAGCCCCAGCATTTT
TRBJ2-7 - - TRBV5-1 CASSLERAGAGEQYF TGCGCCAGCAGCTTGGAGAGAGCAGGGGCCGGCGAGCAGTACTTC
TRBJ1-1 - many TRBV19 CASRDWTANTEAFF TGTGCCAGTAGAGATTGGACAGCGAACACTGAAGCTTTCTTT
TRBJ2-4 - many TRBV6-1 CARNPSGGLAKNIKYF TGTGCCAGAAACCCCTCGGGTGGGCTAGCCAAAAACATTAAGTACTTC
TRBJ1-3 - many TRBV11-1 CASSLSLGEMSGNTIYF TGTGCCAGCAGCTTATCTCTGGGGGAAATGTCTGGAAACACCATATATTTT
TRBJ2-5 TRBD1 few TRBV18 CASSLPGGVQETQYF TGTGCCAGCTCACTTCCAGGGGGAGTCCAAGAGACCCAGTACTTC
TRBJ1-5 - many TRBV6-1 CASRYRGGDDSNQPQHF TGTGCCAGCCGATATAGGGGGGGGGATGATAGCAATCAGCCCCAGCATTTT
TRBJ2-7 TRBD2 - TRBV18 CASSPPGLAGDSQYEQYF TGTGCCAGCTCACCACCGGGACTAGCGGGGGACAGCCAATACGAGCAGTACTTC
TRBJ2-2 TRBD2 - TRBV4-1 CASSQGLASLGGELFF TGCGCCAGCAGCCAAGGACTAGCCAGCCTTGGGGGGGAGCTGTTTTTT
TRBJ2-7 - many TRBV7-9 CASSSASGSSYEQYF TGTGCCAGCAGCTCCGCTTCGGGTAGCAGCTACGAGCAGTACTTC
TRBJ1-5 - many TRBV12-3/TRBV12-4 CASSFPGGGGNQPQHF TGTGCCAGCAGTTTTCCCGGTGGCGGGGGCAATCAGCCCCAGCATTTT
TRBJ2-7 - many TRBV12-3/TRBV12-4 CASSYPQATYEQYF TGTGCCAGCAGTTACCCACAGGCGACCTACGAGCAGTACTTC
TRBJ1-2 - many TRBV6-5 CASSFRGGADGYTF TGTGCCAGCAGTTTTCGGGGTGGGGCAGATGGCTACACCTTC
TRBJ2-7 - many TRBV5-1 CASCPGHTTGEQYF TGCGCCAGCTGCCCGGGACACACGACGGGCGAGCAGTACTTC
TRBJ1-1 - many TRBV5-1 CASSLAGQMNTEAFF TGCGCCAGCAGCTTGGCCGGGCAGATGAACACTGAAGCTTTCTTT
TRBJ1-2 - - TRBV11-2 CASTEPGGRKYGYTF TGTGCCAGCACCGAACCTGGAGGGCGAAAATATGGCTACACCTTC
TRBJ2-7 - - TRBV6-1 CASSPLLGEQYF TGTGCCAGCAGTCCCCTCCTCGGCGAGCAGTACTTC
TRBJ1-2 - few TRBV6-1 CASSEGHGVVNGYTF TGTGCCAGCAGTGAAGGACACGGAGTGGTTAATGGCTACACCTTC
TRBJ2-1 TRBD2 - TRBV7-8 CASSLMRLSGGEYNEQFF TGTGCCAGCAGCCTAATGAGACTTAGCGGGGGAGAATACAATGAGCAGTTCTTC
TRBJ2-5 TRBD2 many TRBV6-5 CASSYYGGGMETQYF TGTGCCAGCAGTTACTACGGCGGGGGGATGGAGACCCAGTACTTC
TRBJ1-1 - many TRBV7-9 CASSPGWGRETEAFF TGTGCCAGCAGCCCTGGGTGGGGTCGGGAAACTGAAGCTTTCTTT
TRBJ2-2 - many TRBV5-5 CASSSRPGSGELFF TGTGCCAGCAGCTCACGGCCCGGGTCCGGGGAGCTGTTTTTT
TRBJ1-5 - many TRBV5-5 CASSLSGVVGNQPQHF TGTGCCAGCAGCTTGTCAGGGGTCGTCGGCAATCAGCCCCAGCATTTT
TRBJ1-1 TRBD1 many TRBV2 CASSNGQGSTEAFF TGTGCCAGCAGTAATGGACAGGGAAGCACTGAAGCTTTCTTT
TRBJ1-1 TRBD1 many TRBV20-1 CSAGQGFITEAFF TGCAGTGCCGGACAGGGTTTTATCACTGAAGCTTTCTTT
TRBJ1-3 - - TRBV18 CASSPLGRRASGNTIYF TGTGCCAGCTCACCACTCGGACGGAGAGCCTCTGGAAACACCATATATTTT
TRBJ1-3 - - TRBV6-1 CASGKQGSPGNTIYF TGTGCCAGCGGAAAACAGGGTTCACCTGGAAACACCATATATTTT
TRBJ2-7 TRBD1 many TRBV12-3/TRBV12-4 CASSRDREDEQYF TGTGCCAGCAGCCGGGACAGAGAAGACGAGCAGTACTTC
TRBJ2-7 - - TRBV27 CASNPRGRNYYEQYF TGTGCCAGCAACCCACGCGGGCGAAACTACTACGAGCAGTACTTC
TRBJ2-2 - many TRBV7-3 CASSRNGQYTGELFF TGTGCCAGCAGCCGCAACGGACAGTACACCGGGGAGCTGTTTTTT
TRBJ1-2 TRBD1 many TRBV29-1 CSVADRGLYGYTF TGCAGCGTTGCAGACAGGGGGCTCTATGGCTACACCTTC
TRBJ2-5 TRBD2 many TRBV28 CASNELAGDEETQYF TGTGCCAGCAATGAACTAGCGGGGGACGAAGAGACCCAGTACTTC
TRBJ2-4 - many TRBV6-1 CARNPSGGLAKNIQYF TGTGCCAGAAACCCCTCGGGTGGGCTAGCCAAAAACATTCAGTACTTC
TRBJ1-1 TRBD1 many TRBV12-3/TRBV12-4 CASSPTGGWNTEAFF TGTGCCAGCAGTCCTACAGGGGGCTGGAACACTGAAGCTTTCTTT
TRBJ1-2 - many TRBV24-1 CATSGGNNYGYTF TGTGCCACCAGTGGCGGAAATAACTATGGCTACACCTTC
TRBJ2-7 - many TRBV27 CASSSYDSIYEQYF TGTGCCAGCAGTTCATACGACAGCATCTACGAGCAGTACTTC
TRBJ1-5 - many TRBV6-1 CAGTDGNQPQHF TGTGCCGGGACGGATGGAAATCAGCCCCAGCATTTT
TRBJ2-7 TRBD2 many TRBV14 CASSWGGNEQYF TGTGCCAGCAGCTGGGGAGGGAACGAGCAGTACTTC
TRBJ1-1 - many TRBV2 CASSAISPGDTEAFF TGTGCCAGCAGTGCTATTTCTCCTGGGGACACTGAAGCTTTCTTT
TRBJ1-1 - many TRBV5-1 CASSQDLWATEAFF TGCGCCAGCAGTCAGGACCTCTGGGCCACTGAAGCTTTCTTT
TRBJ1-1 TRBD1 many TRBV20-1 CSAPDRAVYTEAFF TGCAGTGCACCAGACAGGGCGGTTTACACTGAAGCTTTCTTT
TRBJ1-5 - - TRBV19 CASSQGGALGPQHF TGTGCCAGTAGCCAAGGGGGGGCCCTCGGGCCCCAGCATTTT
TRBJ2-2 TRBD1 many TRBV12-3/TRBV12-4 CASSSHWDRGYTGELFF TGTGCCAGCAGTTCCCATTGGGACAGGGGATACACCGGGGAGCTGTTTTTT
TRBJ1-1 - once TRBV10-3 CAISERVLNTEAFF TGTGCCATCAGTGAGAGGGTATTGAACACTGAAGCTTTCTTT
TRBJ1-2 - many TRBV20-1 CSARGTDLWEGYTF TGCAGTGCTAGAGGGACAGATCTATGGGAGGGCTACACCTTC